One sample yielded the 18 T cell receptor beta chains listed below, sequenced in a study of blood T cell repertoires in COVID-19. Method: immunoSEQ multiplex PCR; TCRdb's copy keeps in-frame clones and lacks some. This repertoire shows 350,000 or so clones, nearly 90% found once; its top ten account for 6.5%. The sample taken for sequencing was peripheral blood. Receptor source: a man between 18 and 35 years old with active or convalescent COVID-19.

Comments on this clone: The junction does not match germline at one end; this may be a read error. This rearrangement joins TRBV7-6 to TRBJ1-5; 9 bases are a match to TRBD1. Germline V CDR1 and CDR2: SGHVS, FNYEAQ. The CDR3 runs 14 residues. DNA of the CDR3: TGTGCCAGCAGCCGGGACAGGGCAAATCAGCCCCTGCATTTT. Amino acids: CASSRDRANQPLHF.

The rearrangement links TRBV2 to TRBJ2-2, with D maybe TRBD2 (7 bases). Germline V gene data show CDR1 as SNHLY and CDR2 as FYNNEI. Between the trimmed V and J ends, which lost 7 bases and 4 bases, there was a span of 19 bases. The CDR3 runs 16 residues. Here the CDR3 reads CASKPGGGPTTGELFF. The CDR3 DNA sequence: TGTGCCAGCAAACCCGGCGGGGGCCCTACCACCGGGGAGCTGTTTTTT. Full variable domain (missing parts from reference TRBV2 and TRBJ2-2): EPEVTQTPSHQVTQMGQEVILRCVPISNHLYFYWYRQILGQKVEFLVSFYNNEISEKSEIFDDQFSVERPDGSNFTLKIRSTKLEDSAMYFCASKPGGGPTTGELFFGEGSRLTVL.

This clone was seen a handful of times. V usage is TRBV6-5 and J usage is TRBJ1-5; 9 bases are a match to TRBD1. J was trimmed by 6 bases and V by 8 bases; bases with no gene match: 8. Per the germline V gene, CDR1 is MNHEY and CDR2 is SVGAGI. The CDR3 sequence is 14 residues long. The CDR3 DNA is TGTGCCAGCTTTACCGGGACAGGGATTCAGCCCCAGCATTTT. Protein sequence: CASFTGTGIQPQHF.

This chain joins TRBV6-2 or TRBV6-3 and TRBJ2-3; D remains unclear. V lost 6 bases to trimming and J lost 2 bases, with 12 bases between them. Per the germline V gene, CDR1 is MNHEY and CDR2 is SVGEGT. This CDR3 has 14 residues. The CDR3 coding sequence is TGTGCCAGCAGCCCCCGCGTAGCCACAGATACGCAGTATTTT. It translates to CASSPRVATDTQYF.

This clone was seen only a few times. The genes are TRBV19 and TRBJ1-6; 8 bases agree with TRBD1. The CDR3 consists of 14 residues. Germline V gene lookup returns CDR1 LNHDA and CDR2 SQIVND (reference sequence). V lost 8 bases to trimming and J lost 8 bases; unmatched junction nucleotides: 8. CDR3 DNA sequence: TGTGCCAGTGCCGGACAGGGCTTTTATTCACCCCTCCACTTT. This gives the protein CASAGQGFYSPLHF. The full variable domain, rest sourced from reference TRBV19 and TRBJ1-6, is DGGITQSPKYLFRKEGQNVTLSCEQNLNHDAMYWYRQDPGQGLRLIYYSQIVNDFQKGDIAEGYSVSREKKESFPLTVTSAQKNPTAFYLCASAGQGFYSPLHFGNGTRLTVT.

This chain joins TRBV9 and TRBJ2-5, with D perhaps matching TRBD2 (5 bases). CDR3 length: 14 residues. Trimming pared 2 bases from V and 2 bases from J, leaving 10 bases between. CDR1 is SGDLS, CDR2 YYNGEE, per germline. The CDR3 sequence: CASSVHGNQETQYF. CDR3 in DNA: TGTGCCAGCAGCGTTCACGGGAATCAAGAGACCCAGTACTTC.

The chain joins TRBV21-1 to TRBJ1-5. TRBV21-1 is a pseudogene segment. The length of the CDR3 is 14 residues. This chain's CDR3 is CASSSSAVGQPQHF. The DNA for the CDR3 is TGTGCCAGCAGCAGTTCGGCGGTAGGACAGCCCCAGCATTTT.

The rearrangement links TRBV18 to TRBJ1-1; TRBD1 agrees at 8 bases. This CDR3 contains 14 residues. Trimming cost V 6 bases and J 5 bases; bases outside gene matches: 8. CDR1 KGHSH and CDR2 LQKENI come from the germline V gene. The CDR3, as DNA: TGTGCCAGCTCGTCTACAGGGGGAGGAACTGAAGCTTTCTTT. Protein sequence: CASSSTGGGTEAFF.

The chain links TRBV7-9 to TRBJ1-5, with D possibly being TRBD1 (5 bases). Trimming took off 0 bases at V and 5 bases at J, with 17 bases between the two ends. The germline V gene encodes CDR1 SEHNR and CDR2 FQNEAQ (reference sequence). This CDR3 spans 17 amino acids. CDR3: CASSLALVREEDQPQHF. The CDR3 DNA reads TGTGCCAGCAGCTTAGCACTTGTCAGGGAAGAGGATCAGCCCCAGCATTTT.

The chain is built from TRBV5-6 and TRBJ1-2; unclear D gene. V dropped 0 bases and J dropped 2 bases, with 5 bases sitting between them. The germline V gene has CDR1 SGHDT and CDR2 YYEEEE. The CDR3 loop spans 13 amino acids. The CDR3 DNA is TGTGCCAGCAGCTTGGCACGGAACTATGGCTACACCTTC. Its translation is CASSLARNYGYTF.

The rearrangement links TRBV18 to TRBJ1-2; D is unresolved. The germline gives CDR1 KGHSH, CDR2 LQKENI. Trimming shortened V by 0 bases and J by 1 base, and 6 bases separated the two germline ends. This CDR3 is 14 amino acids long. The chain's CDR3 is CASSPPTVNYGYTF. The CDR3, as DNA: TGTGCCAGCTCACCACCCACAGTTAACTATGGCTACACCTTC.

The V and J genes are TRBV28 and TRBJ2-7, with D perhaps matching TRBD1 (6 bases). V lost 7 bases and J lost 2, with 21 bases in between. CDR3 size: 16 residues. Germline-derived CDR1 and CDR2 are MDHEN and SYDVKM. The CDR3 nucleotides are TGTGCCAGCAACACACCCGGCACAGGGCGTGCCTACGAGCAGTACTTC. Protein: CASNTPGTGRAYEQYF. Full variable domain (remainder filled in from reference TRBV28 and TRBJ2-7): DVKVTQSSRYLVKRTGEKVFLECVQDMDHENMFWYRQDPGLGLRLIYFSYDVKMKEKGDIPEGYSVSREKKERFSLILESASTNQTSMYLCASNTPGTGRAYEQYFGPGTRLTVT.

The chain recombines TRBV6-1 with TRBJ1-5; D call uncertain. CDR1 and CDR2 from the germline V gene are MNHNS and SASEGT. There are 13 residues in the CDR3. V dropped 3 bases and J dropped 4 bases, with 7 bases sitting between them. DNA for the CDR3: TGTGCCAGCAGTGATTCGGGGAATCAGCCCCAGCATTTT. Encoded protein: CASSDSGNQPQHF.

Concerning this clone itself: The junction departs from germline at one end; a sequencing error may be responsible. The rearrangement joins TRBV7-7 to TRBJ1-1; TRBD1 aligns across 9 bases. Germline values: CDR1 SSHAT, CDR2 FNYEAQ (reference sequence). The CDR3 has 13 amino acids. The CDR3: CASSSDRGTEAFF. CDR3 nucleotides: TGTGCTAGCAGCTCGGACAGGGGCACTGAAGCTTTCTTT.

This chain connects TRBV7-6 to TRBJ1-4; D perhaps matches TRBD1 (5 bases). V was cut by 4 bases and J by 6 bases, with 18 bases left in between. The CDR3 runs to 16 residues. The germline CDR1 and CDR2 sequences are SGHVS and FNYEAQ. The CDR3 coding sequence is TGTGCCAGCAGCTCGGGACCCCGGGAGGTTTATGAAAAACTGTTTTTT. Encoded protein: CASSSGPREVYEKLFF.

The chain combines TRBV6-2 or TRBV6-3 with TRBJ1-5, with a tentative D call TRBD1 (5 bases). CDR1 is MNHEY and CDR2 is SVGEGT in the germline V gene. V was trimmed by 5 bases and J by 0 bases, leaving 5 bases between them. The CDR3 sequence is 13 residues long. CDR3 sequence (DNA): TGTGCCAGCAGTCAGGGTAGCAATCAGCCCCAGCATTTT. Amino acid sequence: CASSQGSNQPQHF.

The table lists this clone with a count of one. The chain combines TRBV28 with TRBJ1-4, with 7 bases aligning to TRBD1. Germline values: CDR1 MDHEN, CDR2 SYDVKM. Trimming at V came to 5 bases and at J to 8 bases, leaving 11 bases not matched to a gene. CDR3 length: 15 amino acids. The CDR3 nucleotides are TGTGCCAGCAGTCCCGGGGGAAGGGGGCAAGAAAAACTGTTTTTT. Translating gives CASSPGGRGQEKLFF.

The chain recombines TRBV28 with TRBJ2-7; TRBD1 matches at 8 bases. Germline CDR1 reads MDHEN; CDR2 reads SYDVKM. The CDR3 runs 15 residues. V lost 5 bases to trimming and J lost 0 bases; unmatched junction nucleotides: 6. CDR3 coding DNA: TGTGCCAGCAGTGGACAGGGACCAAGCTCCTACGAGCAGTACTTC. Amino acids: CASSGQGPSSYEQYF.